This entry is about one T cell receptor beta chain. Its antigen is still unknown. This specimen belongs to a study of radiation and T cells in renal cell carcinoma. On the study more broadly: Nephrectomy followed 15 Gy stereotactic body radiation by 4 weeks. General study points: In blood, top tumor clones expanded by 2 weeks, shrinking by 4.

Stated time point: baseline pretreatment blood. Regarding treatment: 15 Gy SBRT to primary tumor, nephrectomy 4 weeks later. Sequenced by immunoSEQ multiplex PCR; TCRdb stores in-frame clones only, minus some. The top ten clones hold less than 10% of a sample with 95,000 or so clones, 86% of them seen once. V gave up 0 bases and J gave up 1 base, with 13 bases separating them. The V gene's germline CDR1 is SGHKS and CDR2 YYEKEE (reference sequence). This CDR3 comprises 16 residues. This chain links TRBV5-5 with TRBJ2-5; D perhaps matches TRBD1 (5 bases). This TCR was recovered from a man aged 50 or older with renal cell carcinoma. Sequenced material: blood, taken from a patient whose treatment included radiotherapy and nephrectomy. The CDR3 loop is CASSLVAGSGQETQYF. CDR3 nucleotide sequence: TGTGCCAGCAGCTTGGTTGCAGGGTCAGGCCAAGAGACCCAGTACTTC. Looking up the rest from reference TRBV5-5 and TRBJ2-5 gives the full variable domain: DAGVTQSPTHLIKTRGQQVTLRCSPISGHKSVSWYQQVLGQGPQFIFQYYEKEERGRGNFPDRFSARQFPNYSSELNVNALLLGDSALYLCASSLVAGSGQETQYFGPGTRLLVL.